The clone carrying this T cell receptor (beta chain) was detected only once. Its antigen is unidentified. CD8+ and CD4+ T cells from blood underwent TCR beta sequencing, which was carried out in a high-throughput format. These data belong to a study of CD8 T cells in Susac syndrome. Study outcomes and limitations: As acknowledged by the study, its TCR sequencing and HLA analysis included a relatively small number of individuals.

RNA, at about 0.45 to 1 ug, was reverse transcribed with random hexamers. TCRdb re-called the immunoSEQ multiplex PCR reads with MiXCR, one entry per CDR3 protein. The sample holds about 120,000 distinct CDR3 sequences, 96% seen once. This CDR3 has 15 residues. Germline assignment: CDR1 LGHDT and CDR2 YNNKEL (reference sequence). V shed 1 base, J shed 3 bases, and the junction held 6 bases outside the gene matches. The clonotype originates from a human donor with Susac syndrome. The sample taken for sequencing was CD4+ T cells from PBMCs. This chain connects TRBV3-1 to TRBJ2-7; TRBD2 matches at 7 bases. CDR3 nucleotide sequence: TGTGCCAGCAGCCAAGGCGGGAGTCTCATCTACGAGCAGTACTTC. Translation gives CASSQGGSLIYEQYF.